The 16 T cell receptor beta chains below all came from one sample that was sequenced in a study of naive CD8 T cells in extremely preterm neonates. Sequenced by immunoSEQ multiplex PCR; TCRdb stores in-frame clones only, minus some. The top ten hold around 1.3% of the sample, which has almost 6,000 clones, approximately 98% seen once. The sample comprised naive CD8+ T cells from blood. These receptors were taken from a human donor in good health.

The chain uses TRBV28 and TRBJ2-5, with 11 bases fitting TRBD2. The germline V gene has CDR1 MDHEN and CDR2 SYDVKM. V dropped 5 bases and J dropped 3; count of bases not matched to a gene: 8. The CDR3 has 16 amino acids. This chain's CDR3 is CASSPTSTSGEETQYF. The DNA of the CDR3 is TGTGCCAGCAGTCCCACCTCGACTAGCGGGGAAGAGACCCAGTACTTC.

The CDR3 protein is CASSLDRATDTQYF. CDR3 nucleotide sequence: TGCGCCAGCAGCTTGGACAGGGCCACAGATACGCAGTATTTT. V and J are TRBV5-1 and TRBJ2-3, with a tentative D call TRBD1 (6 bases). This CDR3 is built from 14 residues. Germline CDR1 and CDR2: SGHRS and YFSETQ. V lost 0 bases, J lost 2 bases, and 7 bases lay in between.

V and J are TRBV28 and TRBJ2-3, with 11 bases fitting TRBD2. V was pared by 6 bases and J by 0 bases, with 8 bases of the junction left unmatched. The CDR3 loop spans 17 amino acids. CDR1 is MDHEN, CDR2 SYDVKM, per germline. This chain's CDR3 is CASRPHSGRVSTDTQYF. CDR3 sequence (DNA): TGTGCCAGCAGACCACATAGCGGGAGGGTGAGCACAGATACGCAGTATTTT.

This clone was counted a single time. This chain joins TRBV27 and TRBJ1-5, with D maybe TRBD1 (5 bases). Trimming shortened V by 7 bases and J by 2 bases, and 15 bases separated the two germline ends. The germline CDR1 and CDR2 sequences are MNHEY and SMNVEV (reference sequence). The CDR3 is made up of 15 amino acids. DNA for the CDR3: TGTGCCAGCACCCCCGGGGGGGGACGCAATCAGCCCCAGCATTTT. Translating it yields CASTPGGGRNQPQHF.

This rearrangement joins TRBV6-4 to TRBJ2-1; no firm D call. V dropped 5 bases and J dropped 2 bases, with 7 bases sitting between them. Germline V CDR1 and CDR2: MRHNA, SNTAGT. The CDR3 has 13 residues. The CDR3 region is CASSTTTYNEQFF. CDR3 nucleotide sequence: TGTGCCAGCAGTACCACAACCTACAATGAGCAGTTCTTC.

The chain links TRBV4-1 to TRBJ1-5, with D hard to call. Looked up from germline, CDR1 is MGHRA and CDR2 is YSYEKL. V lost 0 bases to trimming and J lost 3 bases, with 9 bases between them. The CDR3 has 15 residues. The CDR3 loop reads CASSQDDGNNQPQHF. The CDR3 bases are TGCGCCAGCAGCCAAGATGACGGGAACAATCAGCCCCAGCATTTT.

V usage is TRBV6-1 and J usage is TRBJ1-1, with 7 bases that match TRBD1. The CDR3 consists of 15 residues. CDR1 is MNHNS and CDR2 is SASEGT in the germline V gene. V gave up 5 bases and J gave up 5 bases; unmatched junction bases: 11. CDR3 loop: CASSSTRQGKTEAFF. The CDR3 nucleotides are TGTGCCAGCAGTTCCACCAGACAGGGAAAGACTGAAGCTTTCTTT.

The CDR3 bases are TGTGCCAGCAGTTTAGAGGGGGCTAGGGGCAATCAGCCCCAGCATTTT. Protein product: CASSLEGARGNQPQHF. V gene TRBV28 combines with J gene TRBJ1-5; 7 nucleotides agree with TRBD1. J gave up 2 bases and V 2 bases, and 6 bases lay outside the gene matches. Germline V gene lookup returns CDR1 MDHEN and CDR2 SYDVKM. This CDR3 is 16 amino acids long. Filled out from reference TRBV28 and TRBJ1-5, the complete variable domain reads DVKVTQSSRYLVKRTGEKVFLECVQDMDHENMFWYRQDPGLGLRLIYFSYDVKMKEKGDIPEGYSVSREKKERFSLILESASTNQTSMYLCASSLEGARGNQPQHFGDGTRLSIL.

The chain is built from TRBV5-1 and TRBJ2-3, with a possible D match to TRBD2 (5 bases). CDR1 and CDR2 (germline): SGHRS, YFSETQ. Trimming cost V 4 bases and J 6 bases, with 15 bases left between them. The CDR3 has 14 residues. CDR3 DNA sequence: TGCGCCAGCAGCCTCAGTCGGACTGGGGATACGCAGTATTTT. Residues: CASSLSRTGDTQYF.

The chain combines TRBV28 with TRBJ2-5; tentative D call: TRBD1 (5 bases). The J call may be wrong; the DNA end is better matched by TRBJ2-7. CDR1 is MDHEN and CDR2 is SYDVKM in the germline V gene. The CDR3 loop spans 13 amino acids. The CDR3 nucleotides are TGTGCCAGCAATCCGGACATGATCTACGAGCAGTACTTC. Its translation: CASNPDMIYEQYF.

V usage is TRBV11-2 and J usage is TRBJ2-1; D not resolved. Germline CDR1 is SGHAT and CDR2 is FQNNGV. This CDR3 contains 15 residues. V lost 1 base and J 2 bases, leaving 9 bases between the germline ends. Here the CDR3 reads CASSLVEFPYNEQFF. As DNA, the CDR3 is TGTGCCAGCAGCTTAGTTGAGTTCCCCTACAATGAGCAGTTCTTC.

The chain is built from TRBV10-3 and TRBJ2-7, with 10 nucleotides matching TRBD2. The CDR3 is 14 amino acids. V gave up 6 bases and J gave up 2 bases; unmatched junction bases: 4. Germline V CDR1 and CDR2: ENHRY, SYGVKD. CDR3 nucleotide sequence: TGTGCCATCAGCGGAACTAGCGGGGCCTACGAGCAGTACTTC. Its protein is CAISGTSGAYEQYF.

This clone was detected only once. The CDR3, as DNA: TGTGCCAGTGCCGAGTGGGGGGGGAATGAAAAACTGTTTTTT. This translates into CASAEWGGNEKLFF. The chain couples TRBV19 to TRBJ1-4; D is possibly TRBD1 (5 bases). Trimming took 8 bases from V and 5 from J, leaving 15 bases between them. The V gene's germline CDR1 is LNHDA and CDR2 SQIVND (reference sequence). The CDR3 consists of 14 residues.

CDR3 sequence reads: CASSLQGNYGYTF. CDR3 coding DNA: TGTGCCAGCAGCCTCCAGGGTAACTATGGCTACACCTTC. The gene calls are TRBV5-5 and TRBJ1-2; maybe TRBD1 (5 bases). Looked up from germline, CDR1 is SGHKS and CDR2 is YYEKEE (reference sequence). V dropped 4 bases and J dropped 1 base, with 8 bases sitting between them. The CDR3 spans 13 residues.

The CDR3 region has the DNA TGCGCCAGCAGCCAAGATGACCTGGAGGAAAAACTGTTTTTT. Residues: CASSQDDLEEKLFF. V and J are TRBV4-1 and TRBJ1-4; D uncertain. Germline CDR1 reads MGHRA; CDR2 reads YSYEKL. Deletions cut 0 bases from V and 8 bases from J, with 10 bases between. The CDR3 runs 14 residues.

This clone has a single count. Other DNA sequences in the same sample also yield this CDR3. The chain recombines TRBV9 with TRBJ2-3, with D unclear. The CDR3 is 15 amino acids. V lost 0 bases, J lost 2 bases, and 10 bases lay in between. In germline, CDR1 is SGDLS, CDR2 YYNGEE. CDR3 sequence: CASSVDGVDTDTQYF. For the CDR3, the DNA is TGTGCCAGCAGCGTAGATGGAGTAGACACAGATACGCAGTATTTT.